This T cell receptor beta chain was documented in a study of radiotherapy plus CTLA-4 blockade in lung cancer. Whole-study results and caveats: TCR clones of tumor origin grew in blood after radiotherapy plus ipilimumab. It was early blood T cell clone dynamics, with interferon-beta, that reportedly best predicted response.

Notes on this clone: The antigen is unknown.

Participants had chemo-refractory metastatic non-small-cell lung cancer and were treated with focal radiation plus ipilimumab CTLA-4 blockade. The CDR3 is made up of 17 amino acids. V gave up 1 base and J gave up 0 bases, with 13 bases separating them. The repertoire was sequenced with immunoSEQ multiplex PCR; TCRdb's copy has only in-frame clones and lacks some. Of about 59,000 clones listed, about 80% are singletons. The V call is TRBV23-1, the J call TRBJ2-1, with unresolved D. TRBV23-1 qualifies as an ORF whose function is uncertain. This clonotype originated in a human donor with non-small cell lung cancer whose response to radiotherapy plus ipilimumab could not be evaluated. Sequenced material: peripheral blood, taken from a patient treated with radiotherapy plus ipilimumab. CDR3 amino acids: CASSQFIPTLSYNEQFF. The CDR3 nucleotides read TGCGCCAGCAGTCAATTCATCCCTACTCTCTCCTACAATGAGCAGTTCTTC.